The source of this TCR beta chain is a study of response to subunit inactivated influenza vaccine. Study-wide points: With each seasonal influenza vaccination, the authors suggested, few new T cells are recruited.

Trimming left V 0 bases short and J 0 bases short, with 19 bases between. Germline lookup yields CDR1 MDHEN and CDR2 SYDVKM. The CDR3 runs to 19 residues. With regard to this clonotype: Antigen specificity is unknown.

MiXCR, run by TCRdb on the RT-PCR reads, gives a single entry per CDR3 protein. The sample lists 300,000 to 350,000 distinct CDR3 sequences, 21% occurring once. The V and J genes are TRBV28 and TRBJ2-3; the D gene is possibly TRBD1 (5 bases). The receptor was derived from a man aged 50-75 years who received an inactivated influenza vaccine. The sample here was PBMCs from blood, taken about 20 months after vaccination. DNA of the CDR3: TGTGCCAGCAGTTTATGGGACACATCAGCCGTTCTTAGCACAGATACGCAGTATTTT. Translating it yields CASSLWDTSAVLSTDTQYF.